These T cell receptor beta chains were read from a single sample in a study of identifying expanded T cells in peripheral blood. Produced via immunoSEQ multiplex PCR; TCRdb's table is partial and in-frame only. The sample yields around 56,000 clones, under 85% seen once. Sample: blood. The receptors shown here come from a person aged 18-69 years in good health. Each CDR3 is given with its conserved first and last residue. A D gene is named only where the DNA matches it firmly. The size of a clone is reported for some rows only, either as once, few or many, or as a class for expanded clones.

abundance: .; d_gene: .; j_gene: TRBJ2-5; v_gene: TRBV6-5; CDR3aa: CASSPEIGETQYF; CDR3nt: TGTGCCAGCAGTCCAGAGATAGGGGAGACCCAGTACTTC
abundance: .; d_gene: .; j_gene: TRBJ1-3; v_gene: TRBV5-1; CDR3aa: CASSPWTPGNTIYF; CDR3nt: TGCGCCAGCAGCCCGTGGACTCCCGGAAACACCATATATTTT
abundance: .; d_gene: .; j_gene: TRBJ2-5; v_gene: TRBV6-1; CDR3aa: CASSSGTYQETQYF; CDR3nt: TGTGCCAGCAGTAGCGGAACGTACCAAGAGACCCAGTACTTC
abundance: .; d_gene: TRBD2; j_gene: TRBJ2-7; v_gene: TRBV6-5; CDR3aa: CASSSGLATYEQYF; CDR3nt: TGTGCCAGCAGTTCGGGACTAGCTACCTACGAGCAGTACTTC
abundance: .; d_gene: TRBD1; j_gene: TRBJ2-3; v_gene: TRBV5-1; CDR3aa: CASSLLPGQGKDTQYF; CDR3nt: TGCGCCAGCAGCTTGTTACCGGGACAGGGGAAAGATACGCAGTATTTT
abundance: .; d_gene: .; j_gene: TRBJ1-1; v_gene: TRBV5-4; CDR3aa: CASSLGGGRLTEAFF; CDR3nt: TGTGCCAGCAGCTTGGGGGGCGGAAGGCTCACTGAAGCTTTCTTT
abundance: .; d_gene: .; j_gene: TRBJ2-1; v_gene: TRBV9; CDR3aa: CASSVLGENEQFF; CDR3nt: TGTGCCAGCAGCGTCCTAGGAGAGAATGAGCAGTTCTTC
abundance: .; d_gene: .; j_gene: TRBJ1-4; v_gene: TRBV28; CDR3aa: CASSPGPGTDEKLFF; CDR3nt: TGTGCCAGCAGTCCAGGACCGGGAACCGATGAAAAACTGTTTTTT
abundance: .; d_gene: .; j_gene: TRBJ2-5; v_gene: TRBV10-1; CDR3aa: CASSDRAERETQYF; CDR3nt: TGCGCCAGCAGTGATCGGGCCGAAAGGGAGACCCAGTACTTC
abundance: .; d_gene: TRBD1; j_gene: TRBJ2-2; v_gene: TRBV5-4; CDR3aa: CASSLTGQGRTGELFF; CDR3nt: TGTGCCAGCAGCTTGACGGGACAGGGTCGGACCGGGGAGCTGTTTTTT
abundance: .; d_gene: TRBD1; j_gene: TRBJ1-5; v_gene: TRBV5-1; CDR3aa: CASSLGGYSNQPQHF; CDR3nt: TGCGCCAGCAGCTTAGGGGGCTATAGCAATCAGCCCCAGCATTTT
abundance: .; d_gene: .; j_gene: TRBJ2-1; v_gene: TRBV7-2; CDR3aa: CASSLVHNGRSSYNEQFF; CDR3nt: TGTGCCAGCAGCTTAGTTCATAACGGCCGGAGCTCCTACAATGAGCAGTTCTTC
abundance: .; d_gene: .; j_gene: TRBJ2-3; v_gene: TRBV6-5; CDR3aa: CASSYSKLVQNTQYF; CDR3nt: TGTGCCAGCAGTTACTCGAAGCTAGTGCAGAATACGCAGTATTTT
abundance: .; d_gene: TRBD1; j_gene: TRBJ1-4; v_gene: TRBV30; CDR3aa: CAWSPGTVGKEKLFF; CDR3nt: TGTGCCTGGAGCCCCGGGACAGTCGGAAAGGAAAAACTGTTTTTT
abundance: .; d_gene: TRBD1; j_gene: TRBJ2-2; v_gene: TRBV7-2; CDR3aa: CASSTGQVAGELFF; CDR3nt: TGTGCCAGCAGCACGGGACAGGTCGCCGGGGAGCTGTTTTTT
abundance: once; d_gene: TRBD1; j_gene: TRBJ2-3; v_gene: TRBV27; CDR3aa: CASSPWTGGFTDTQYF; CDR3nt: TGTGCCAGCAGTCCATGGACAGGGGGATTCACAGATACGCAGTATTTT
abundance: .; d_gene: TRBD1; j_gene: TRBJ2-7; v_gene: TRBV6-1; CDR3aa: CASTARDRVFPYF; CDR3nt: TGTGCCAGCACTGCCCGGGACAGGGTTTTCCCGTACTTC
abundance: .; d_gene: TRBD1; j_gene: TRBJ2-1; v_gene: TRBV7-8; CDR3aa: CASSSPTGGTDEQFF; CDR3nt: TGTGCCAGCAGCTCACCGACAGGGGGCACGGATGAGCAGTTCTTC
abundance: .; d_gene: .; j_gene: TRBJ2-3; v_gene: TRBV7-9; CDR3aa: CASSSLGDTQYF; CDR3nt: TGTGCCAGCAGCTCCCTTGGGGATACGCAGTATTTT
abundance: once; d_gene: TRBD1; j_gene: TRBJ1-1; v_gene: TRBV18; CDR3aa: CASSPPGGELVNTEAFF; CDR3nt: TGTGCCAGCTCACCCCCAGGGGGCGAATTGGTGAACACTGAAGCTTTCTTT
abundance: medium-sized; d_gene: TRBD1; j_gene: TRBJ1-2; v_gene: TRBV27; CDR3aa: CASSTGTGVFDYTF; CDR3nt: TGTGCCAGCTCAACCGGGACAGGGGTTTTCGACTACACCTTC
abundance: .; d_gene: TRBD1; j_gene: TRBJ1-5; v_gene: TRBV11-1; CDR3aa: CASSLTGSNQPQHF; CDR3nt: TGTGCCAGCAGCTTGACAGGGAGCAATCAGCCCCAGCATTTT
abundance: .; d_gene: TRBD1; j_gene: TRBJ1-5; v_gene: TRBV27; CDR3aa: CASSPQGGRMQPQHF; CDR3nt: TGTGCCAGCAGCCCACAGGGGGGGCGGATGCAGCCCCAGCATTTT
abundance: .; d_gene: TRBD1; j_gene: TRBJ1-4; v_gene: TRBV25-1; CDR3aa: CASSEFQGAANEKLFF; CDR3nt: TGTGCCAGCAGTGAGTTTCAGGGGGCGGCTAATGAAAAACTGTTTTTT
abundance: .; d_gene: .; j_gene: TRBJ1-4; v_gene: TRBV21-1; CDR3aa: CASSKFRIVRGCEKLFF; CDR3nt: TGTGCCAGCAGCAAATTCAGGATCGTGAGAGGTTGTGAAAAACTGTTTTTT
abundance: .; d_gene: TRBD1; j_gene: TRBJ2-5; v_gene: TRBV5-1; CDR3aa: CASSWDSKETQYF; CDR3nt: TGCGCCAGCAGCTGGGACAGCAAAGAGACCCAGTACTTC
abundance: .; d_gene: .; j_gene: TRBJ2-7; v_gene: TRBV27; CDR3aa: CASSLHLSYEQYF; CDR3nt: TGTGCCAGCAGTTTACACCTTTCCTACGAGCAGTACTTC
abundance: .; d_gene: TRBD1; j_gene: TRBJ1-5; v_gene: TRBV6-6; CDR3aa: CASSSDRDWGNQPQHF; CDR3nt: TGTGCCAGCAGCTCAGACAGGGACTGGGGCAATCAGCCCCAGCATTTT
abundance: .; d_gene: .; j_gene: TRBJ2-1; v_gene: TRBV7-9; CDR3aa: CASSFRREAGEQFF; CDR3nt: TGTGCCAGCAGCTTTAGGCGCGAGGCGGGTGAGCAGTTCTTC
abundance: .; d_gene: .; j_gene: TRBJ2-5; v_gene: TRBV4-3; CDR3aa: CASSQEGAQYF; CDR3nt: TGCGCCAGCAGCCAAGAAGGGGCCCAGTACTTC
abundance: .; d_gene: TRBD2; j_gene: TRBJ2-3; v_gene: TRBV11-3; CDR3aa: CASSVGTNTDTQYF; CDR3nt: TGTGCCAGCAGCGTAGGGACTAACACAGATACGCAGTATTTT
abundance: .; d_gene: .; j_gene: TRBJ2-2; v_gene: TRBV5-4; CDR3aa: CASSAEMNTGELFF; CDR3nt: TGTGCCAGCAGCGCGGAGATGAACACCGGGGAGCTGTTTTTT
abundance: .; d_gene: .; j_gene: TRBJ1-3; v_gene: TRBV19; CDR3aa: CASTDQLSGNTIYF; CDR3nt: TGTGCCAGTACCGACCAATTGTCTGGAAACACCATATATTTT
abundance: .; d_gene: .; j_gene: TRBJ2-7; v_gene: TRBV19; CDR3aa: CASSIVGGIYEQYF; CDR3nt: TGTGCCAGTAGTATAGTCGGCGGAATCTACGAGCAGTACTTC
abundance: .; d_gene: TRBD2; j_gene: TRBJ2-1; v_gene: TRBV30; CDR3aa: CARSFSGSNEQFF; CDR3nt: TGTGCCCGGAGTTTTAGCGGGAGTAATGAGCAGTTCTTC
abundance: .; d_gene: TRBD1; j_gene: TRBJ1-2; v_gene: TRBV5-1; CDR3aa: CASSSDRGLGGYTF; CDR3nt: TGCGCCAGCAGCTCGGACAGGGGGTTGGGTGGCTACACCTTC
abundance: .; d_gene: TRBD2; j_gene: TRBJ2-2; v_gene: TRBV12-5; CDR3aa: CASGPLGRAGELFF; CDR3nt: TGTGCTAGTGGTCCTTTGGGGAGGGCCGGGGAGCTGTTTTTT
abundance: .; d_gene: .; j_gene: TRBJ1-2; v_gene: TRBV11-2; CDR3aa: CASPQIGDSRYGYTF; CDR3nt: TGTGCCAGCCCCCAGATAGGGGATTCCCGGTATGGCTACACCTTC
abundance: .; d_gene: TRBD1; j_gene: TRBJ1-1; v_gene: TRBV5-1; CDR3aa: CASSLLTGGSSTEAFF; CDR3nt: TGCGCCAGCAGCTTGTTGACAGGGGGCTCCAGCACTGAAGCTTTCTTT
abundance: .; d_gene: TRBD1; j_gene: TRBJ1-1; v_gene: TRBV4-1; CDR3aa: CASSQRTGPRNTEAFF; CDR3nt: TGCGCCAGCAGCCAAAGGACAGGGCCGAGAAACACTGAAGCTTTCTTT
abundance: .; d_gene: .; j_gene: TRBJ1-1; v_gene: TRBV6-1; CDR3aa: CASSEAAGNEAFF; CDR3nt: TGTGCCAGCAGTGAAGCGGCGGGGAATGAAGCTTTCTTT
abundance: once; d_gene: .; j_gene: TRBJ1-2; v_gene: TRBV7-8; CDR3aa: CASSLGALGYGYTF; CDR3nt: TGTGCCAGCAGCTTAGGAGCCTTGGGATATGGCTACACCTTC